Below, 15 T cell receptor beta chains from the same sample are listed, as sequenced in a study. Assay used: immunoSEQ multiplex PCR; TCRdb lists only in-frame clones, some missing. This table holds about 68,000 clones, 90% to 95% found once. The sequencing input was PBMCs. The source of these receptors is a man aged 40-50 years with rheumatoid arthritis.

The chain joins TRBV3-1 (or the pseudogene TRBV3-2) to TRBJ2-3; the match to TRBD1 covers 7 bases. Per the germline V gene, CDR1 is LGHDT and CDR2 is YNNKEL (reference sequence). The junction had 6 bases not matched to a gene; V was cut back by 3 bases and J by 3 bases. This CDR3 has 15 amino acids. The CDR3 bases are TGTGCCAGCAGCCACCACAGGGGAGAAACAGATACGCAGTATTTT. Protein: CASSHHRGETDTQYF.

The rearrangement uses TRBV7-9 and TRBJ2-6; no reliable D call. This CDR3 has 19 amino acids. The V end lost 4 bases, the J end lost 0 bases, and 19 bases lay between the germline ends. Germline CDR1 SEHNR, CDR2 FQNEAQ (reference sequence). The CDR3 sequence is CASSSASWSHSSGANVLTF. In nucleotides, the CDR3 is TGTGCCAGCAGCTCTGCCTCGTGGTCCCACTCCTCTGGGGCCAACGTCCTGACTTTC. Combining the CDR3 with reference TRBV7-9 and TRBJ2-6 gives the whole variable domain DTGVSQNPRHKITKRGQNVTFRCDPISEHNRLYWYRQTLGQGPEFLTYFQNEAQLEKSRLLSDRFSAERPKGSFSTLEIQRTEQGDSAMYLCASSSASWSHSSGANVLTFGAGSRLTVL.

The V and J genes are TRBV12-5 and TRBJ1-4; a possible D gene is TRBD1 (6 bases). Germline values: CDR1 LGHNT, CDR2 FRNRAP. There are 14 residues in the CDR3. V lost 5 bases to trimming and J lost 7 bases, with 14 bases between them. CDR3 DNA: TGTGCTAGTGGTCAGTCGGGGGGCGGTGAAAAACTGTTTTTT. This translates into CASGQSGGGEKLFF.

The CDR3 spells CASLQEYSYEQYF. CDR3 coding DNA: TGTGCCAGTCTACAGGAATACTCCTACGAGCAGTACTTC. The chain employs TRBV6-5 and TRBJ2-7, with D tentatively TRBD1 (5 bases). V was cut by 9 bases and J by 0 bases, with 12 bases left in between. Germline V gives CDR1 MNHEY, CDR2 SVGAGI. The CDR3 loop spans 13 amino acids.

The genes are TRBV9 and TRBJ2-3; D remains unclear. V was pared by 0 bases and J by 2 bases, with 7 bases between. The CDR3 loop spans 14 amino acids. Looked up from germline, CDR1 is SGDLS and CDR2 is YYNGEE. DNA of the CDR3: TGTGCCAGCAGCGTAGTGCAGAACACAGATACGCAGTATTTT. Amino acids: CASSVVQNTDTQYF. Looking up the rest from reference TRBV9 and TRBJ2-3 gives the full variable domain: DSGVTQTPKHLITATGQRVTLRCSPRSGDLSVYWYQQSLDQGLQFLIQYYNGEERAKGNILERFSAQQFPDLHSELNLSSLELGDSALYFCASSVVQNTDTQYFGPGTRLTVL.

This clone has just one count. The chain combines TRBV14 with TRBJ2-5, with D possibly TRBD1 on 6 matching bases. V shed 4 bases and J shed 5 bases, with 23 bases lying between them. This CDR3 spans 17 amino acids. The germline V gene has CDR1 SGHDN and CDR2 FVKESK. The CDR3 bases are TGTGCCAGCAGCCTTAGCCGACGGCAGGGGCATCGGGAGACCCAGTACTTC. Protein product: CASSLSRRQGHRETQYF.

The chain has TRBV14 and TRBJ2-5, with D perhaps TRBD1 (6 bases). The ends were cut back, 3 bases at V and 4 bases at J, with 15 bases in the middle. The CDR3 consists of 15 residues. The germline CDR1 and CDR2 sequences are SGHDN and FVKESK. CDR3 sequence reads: CASSHRGQLTETQYF. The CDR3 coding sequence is TGTGCCAGCAGCCACCGAGGACAGTTGACAGAGACCCAGTACTTC.

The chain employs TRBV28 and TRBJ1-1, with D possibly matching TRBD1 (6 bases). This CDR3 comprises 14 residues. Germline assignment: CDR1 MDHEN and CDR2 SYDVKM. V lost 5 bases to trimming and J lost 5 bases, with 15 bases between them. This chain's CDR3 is CASSVTGRPTEAFF. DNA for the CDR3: TGTGCCAGCAGTGTAACAGGGCGACCAACTGAAGCTTTCTTT.

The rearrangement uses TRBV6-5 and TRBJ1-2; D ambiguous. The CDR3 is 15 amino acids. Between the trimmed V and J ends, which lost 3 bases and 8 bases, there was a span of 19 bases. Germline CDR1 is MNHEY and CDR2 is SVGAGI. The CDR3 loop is CASSYQAGQLRGYTF. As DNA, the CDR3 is TGTGCCAGCAGTTATCAGGCAGGTCAGCTTCGCGGCTACACCTTC.

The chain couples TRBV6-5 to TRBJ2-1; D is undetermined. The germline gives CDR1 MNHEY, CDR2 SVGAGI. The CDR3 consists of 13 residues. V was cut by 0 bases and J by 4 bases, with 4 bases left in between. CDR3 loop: CASSYSLYNEQFF. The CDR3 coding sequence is TGTGCCAGCAGTTACTCTCTATACAATGAGCAGTTCTTC.

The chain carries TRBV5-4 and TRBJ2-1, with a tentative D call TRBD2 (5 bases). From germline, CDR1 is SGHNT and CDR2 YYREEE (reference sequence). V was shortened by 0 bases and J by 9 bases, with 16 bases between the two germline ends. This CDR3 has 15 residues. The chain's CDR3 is CASSLVATRRSEQFF. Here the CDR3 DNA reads TGTGCCAGCAGCTTGGTCGCTACCCGGAGGTCTGAGCAGTTCTTC.

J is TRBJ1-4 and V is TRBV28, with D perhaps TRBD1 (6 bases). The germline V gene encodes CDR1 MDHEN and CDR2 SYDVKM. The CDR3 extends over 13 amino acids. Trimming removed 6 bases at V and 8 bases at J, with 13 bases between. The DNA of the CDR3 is TGTGCCAGCAGACAGGGTTTAGGGGAAAAACTGTTTTTT. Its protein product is CASRQGLGEKLFF. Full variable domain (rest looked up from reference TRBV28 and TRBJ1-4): DVKVTQSSRYLVKRTGEKVFLECVQDMDHENMFWYRQDPGLGLRLIYFSYDVKMKEKGDIPEGYSVSREKKERFSLILESASTNQTSMYLCASRQGLGEKLFFGSGTQLSVL.

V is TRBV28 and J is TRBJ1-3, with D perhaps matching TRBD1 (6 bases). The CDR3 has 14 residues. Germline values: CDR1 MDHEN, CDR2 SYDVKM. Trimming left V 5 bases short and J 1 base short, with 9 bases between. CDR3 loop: CASSPTGSGNTIYF. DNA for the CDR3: TGTGCCAGCAGTCCCACAGGGTCTGGAAACACCATATATTTT.

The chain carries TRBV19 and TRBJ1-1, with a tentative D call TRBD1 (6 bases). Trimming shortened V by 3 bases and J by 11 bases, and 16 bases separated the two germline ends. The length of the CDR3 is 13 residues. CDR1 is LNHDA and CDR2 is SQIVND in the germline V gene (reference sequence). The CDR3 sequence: CASSMGGGYAAFF. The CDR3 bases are TGTGCCAGTAGTATGGGTGGGGGCTATGCGGCTTTCTTT.

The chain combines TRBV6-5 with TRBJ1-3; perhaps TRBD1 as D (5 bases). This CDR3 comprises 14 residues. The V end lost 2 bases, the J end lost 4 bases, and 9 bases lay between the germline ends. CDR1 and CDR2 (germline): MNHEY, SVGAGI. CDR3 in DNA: TGTGCCAGCAGTTACGGGGGTGAAGGAAACACCATATATTTT. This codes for CASSYGGEGNTIYF.